Below, 16 T cell receptor beta chains from the same sample are listed, as sequenced in a study of cytomegalovirus exposure and HLA in healthy donors. Vbeta (60) and Jbeta (13) primers were used in the PCR. Sequenced by immunoSEQ multiplex PCR; TCRdb stores in-frame clones only, minus some. Of 100,000 or so clones listed, 75% to 90% are singletons. Input material: PBMCs. Source of these receptors: a man aged 25 to 45 in good health and CMV-seropositive.

In this sample, this clone turned up a few times. The genes are TRBV7-9 and TRBJ1-2; D is undetermined. The germline V and J ends were trimmed by 5 bases and 2 bases, with 3 bases remaining between them. CDR3 length: 11 amino acids. Germline V CDR1 and CDR2: SEHNR, FQNEAQ (reference sequence). The DNA of the CDR3 is TGTGCCAGCAGCCTCAACTATGGCTACACCTTC. This sequence encodes CASSLNYGYTF.

The J gene is TRBJ2-3, the V gene TRBV7-9; D possibly corresponds to TRBD2 (6 bases). The CDR3 covers 15 residues. Germline V gives CDR1 SEHNR, CDR2 FQNEAQ (reference sequence). V lost 6 bases, J lost 1 base, and 14 bases lay in between. DNA of the CDR3: TGTGCCAGCAGGAGGACGGGGGTGGGCACAGATACGCAGTATTTT. The encoded protein is CASRRTGVGTDTQYF.

This chain uses TRBV6-6 with TRBJ2-7; D perhaps matches TRBD1 (5 bases). Trimming removed 6 bases at V and 0 bases at J, with 15 bases between. There are 15 residues in the CDR3. Germline CDR1 MNHNY, CDR2 SVGAGI (reference sequence). The CDR3 is CASRGQGSFSYEQYF. The CDR3 nucleotides are TGTGCCAGCAGGGGCCAGGGTAGTTTCTCCTACGAGCAGTACTTC.

The chain uses TRBV5-1 and TRBJ1-5; 9 bases are shared with TRBD1. Trimming took 4 bases from V and 6 from J; bases not matched to a gene: 5. This CDR3 spans 14 amino acids. Germline V CDR1 and CDR2: SGHRS, YFSETQ. The CDR3 spells CASSPRTGAQPQHF. DNA of the CDR3: TGCGCCAGCAGCCCCCGGACAGGGGCTCAGCCCCAGCATTTT.

The J gene is TRBJ2-1, the V gene TRBV7-8; TRBD2 matches 7 bases. CDR3 length: 13 residues. CDR1 and CDR2 (germline): SGHVS, FQNEAQ. Germline trimming cut 5 bases from V and 9 bases from J; bases unmatched to any gene: 7. The DNA for the CDR3 is TGTGCCAGCAGCGGACGGGGGGTGGGTGAGCAGTTCTTC. Residues: CASSGRGVGEQFF. Complete variable domain (other parts from reference TRBV7-8 and TRBJ2-1): GAGVSQSPRYKVAKRGQDVALRCDPISGHVSLFWYQQALGQGPEFLTYFQNEAQLDKSGLPSDRFFAERPEGSVSTLKIQRTQQEDSAVYLCASSGRGVGEQFFGPGTRLTVL.

The CDR3 protein is CASSQGQYTHVPTEAFF. The CDR3 DNA reads as TGCGCCAGCAGCCAGGGACAGTACACTCACGTCCCAACTGAAGCTTTCTTT. This chain links TRBV5-1 with TRBJ1-1; 7 bases are shared with TRBD1. The trim removed 4 bases at V and 5 bases at J, leaving 17 bases unmatched. From germline, CDR1 is SGHRS and CDR2 YFSETQ. The CDR3 runs to 17 residues. Supplemented by reference TRBV5-1 and TRBJ1-1, the full variable domain reads KAGVTQTPRYLIKTRGQQVTLSCSPISGHRSVSWYQQTPGQGLQFLFEYFSETQRNKGNFPGRFSGRQFSNSRSEMNVSTLELGDSALYLCASSQGQYTHVPTEAFFGQGTRLTVV.

The chain combines TRBV6-4 with TRBJ1-1; TRBD1 agrees at 9 bases. Losses at the gene ends were 6 bases for V and 4 bases for J; bases not matched to a gene: 12. Per the germline V gene, CDR1 is MRHNA and CDR2 is SNTAGT. This CDR3 contains 16 residues. The CDR3 DNA follows: TGTGCCAGCAGGACCACAGGGGGCGCAGGGGGCACTGAAGCTTTCTTT. Translated, it gives CASRTTGGAGGTEAFF.

The chain combines TRBV4-3 with TRBJ1-1; D not certain. The V gene lost 0 bases and the J gene lost 3 bases, with 11 bases spanning the gap. The germline gives CDR1 LGHNA, CDR2 YSLEER. The CDR3 is 15 amino acids. The CDR3 DNA follows: TGCGCCAGCAGCCAAGATAGGAGAAAGTACACTGAAGCTTTCTTT. The encoded protein is CASSQDRRKYTEAFF.

The rearrangement joins TRBV15 to TRBJ1-2; TRBD1 is a possible D gene (6 bases). Trimming took 0 bases from V and 1 from J, leaving 12 bases between them. This CDR3 comprises 16 residues. Germline lookup yields CDR1 LNHNV and CDR2 YYDKDF (reference sequence). The CDR3 loop is CATSRDRGQLNYGYTF. The CDR3 nucleotides are TGTGCCACCAGCAGAGATCGTGGACAGCTTAACTATGGCTACACCTTC.

This chain links TRBV5-4 with TRBJ2-5; 8 bases are shared with TRBD2. Per the germline V gene, CDR1 is SGHNT and CDR2 is YYREEE (reference sequence). The ends lost 3 bases at V and 1 base at J; junction bases unmatched: 2. There are 14 residues in the CDR3. The DNA of the CDR3 is TGTGCCAGCAGCTCCCTAGCGGGCCAAGAGACCCAGTACTTC. It yields the protein CASSSLAGQETQYF.

The J gene is TRBJ2-1, the V gene TRBV2; maybe TRBD2 (5 bases). The CDR3 totals 12 residues. Per germline, CDR1 SNHLY and CDR2 FYNNEI. V was pared by 4 bases and J by 7 bases, with 8 bases between. In DNA form, the CDR3 reads TGTGCCAGCAGTGGTTCGGGGAATGAGCAGTTCTTC. Protein: CASSGSGNEQFF.

V usage is TRBV6-5 and J usage is TRBJ2-5; maybe TRBD1 (5 bases). TRBJ2-7 matches the DNA end more closely, so the J call is doubtful. Germline-derived CDR1 and CDR2 are MNHEY and SVGAGI. This CDR3 is 14 amino acids long. This CDR3 is CASSYSTVPYEQYF. CDR3 in DNA: TGTGCCAGCAGTTACTCGACAGTCCCGTACGAGCAGTACTTC.

This chain joins TRBV6-1 and TRBJ2-1; unclear D gene. V lost 0 bases and J lost 5, with 20 bases in between. This CDR3 has 18 residues. CDR1 and CDR2 from the germline V gene are MNHNS and SASEGT. The CDR3 here is CASSEASRLLELNNEQFF. The CDR3, as DNA: TGTGCCAGCAGTGAAGCCTCGCGGCTCCTGGAATTGAACAATGAGCAGTTCTTC.

The chain employs TRBV29-1 and TRBJ1-2, with 10 bases that match TRBD1. The germline V gene has CDR1 SQVTM and CDR2 ANQGSEA. The CDR3 loop spans 22 amino acids. V was pared by 4 bases and J by 5 bases, with 31 bases of the junction left unmatched. The CDR3 DNA reads TGCAGCGTTGGCCCCCGTTTCCCCCCCGCTAACAGGGGGACAGGGGACCGTTATGGCTACACCTTC. It codes for CSVGPRFPPANRGTGDRYGYTF.

CDR3 region: CASSLLSGADTQYF. The CDR3 nucleotides are TGCGCCAGCAGCTTGTTGAGCGGGGCAGATACGCAGTATTTT. V gene TRBV5-1 combines with J gene TRBJ2-3; TRBD2 aligns across 7 bases. The V gene's germline CDR1 is SGHRS and CDR2 YFSETQ. Trimming removed 1 base from V and 4 bases from J; junction bases left unmatched: 3. This CDR3 has 14 residues.

V is TRBV11-2 and J is TRBJ1-4; 9 positions agree with TRBD1. The germline gives CDR1 SGHAT, CDR2 FQNNGV. The CDR3 is 16 residues long. Unmatched junction bases numbered 3, after V lost 4 bases and J lost 0 bases. The CDR3 region has the DNA TGTGCCAGCAGCTCGGGACAGGGAGCAACTAATGAAAAACTGTTTTTT. This gives the protein CASSSGQGATNEKLFF.